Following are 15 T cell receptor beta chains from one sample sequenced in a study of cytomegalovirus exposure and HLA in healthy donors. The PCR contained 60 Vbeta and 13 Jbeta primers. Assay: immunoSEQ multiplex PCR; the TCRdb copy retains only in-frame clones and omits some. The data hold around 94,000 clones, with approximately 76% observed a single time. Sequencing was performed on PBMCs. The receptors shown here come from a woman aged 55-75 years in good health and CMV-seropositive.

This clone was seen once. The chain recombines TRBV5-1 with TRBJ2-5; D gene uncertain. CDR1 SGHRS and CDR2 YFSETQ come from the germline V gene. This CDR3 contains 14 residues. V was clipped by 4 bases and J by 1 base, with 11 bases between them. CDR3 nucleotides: TGCGCCAGCAGCGTTGACAATTTCCAAGAGACCCAGTACTTC. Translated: CASSVDNFQETQYF.

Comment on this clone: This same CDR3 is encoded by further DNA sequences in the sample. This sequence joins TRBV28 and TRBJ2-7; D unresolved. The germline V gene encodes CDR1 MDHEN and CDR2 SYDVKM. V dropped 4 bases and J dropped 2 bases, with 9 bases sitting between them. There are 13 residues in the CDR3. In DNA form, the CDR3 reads TGTGCCAGCAGTTCGGTACTAACCTACGAGCAGTACTTC. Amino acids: CASSSVLTYEQYF. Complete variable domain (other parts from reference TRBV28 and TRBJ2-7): DVKVTQSSRYLVKRTGEKVFLECVQDMDHENMFWYRQDPGLGLRLIYFSYDVKMKEKGDIPEGYSVSREKKERFSLILESASTNQTSMYLCASSSVLTYEQYFGPGTRLTVT.

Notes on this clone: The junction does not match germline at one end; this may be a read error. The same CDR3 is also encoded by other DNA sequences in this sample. In DNA form, the CDR3 reads TGTTCCAGCAGCTTCACAGGGGAAAAACTGTTTTTT. It specifies CSSSFTGEKLFF. The chain joins TRBV7-9 to TRBJ1-4, with D perhaps TRBD1 (6 bases). The germline V gene encodes CDR1 SEHNR and CDR2 FQNEAQ (reference sequence). CDR3 length: 12 amino acids.

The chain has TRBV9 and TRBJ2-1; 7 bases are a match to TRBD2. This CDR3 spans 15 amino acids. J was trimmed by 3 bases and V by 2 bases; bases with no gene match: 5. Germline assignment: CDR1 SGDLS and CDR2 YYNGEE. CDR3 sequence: CASSVHGLDYNEQFF. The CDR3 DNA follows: TGTGCCAGCAGCGTCCACGGACTAGACTACAATGAGCAGTTCTTC.

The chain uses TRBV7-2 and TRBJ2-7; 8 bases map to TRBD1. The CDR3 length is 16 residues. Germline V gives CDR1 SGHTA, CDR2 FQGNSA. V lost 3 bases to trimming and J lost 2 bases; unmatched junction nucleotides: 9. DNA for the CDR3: TGTGCCAGCAGCTTCAGACAGGGGCCAGGGGCCTACGAGCAGTACTTC. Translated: CASSFRQGPGAYEQYF.

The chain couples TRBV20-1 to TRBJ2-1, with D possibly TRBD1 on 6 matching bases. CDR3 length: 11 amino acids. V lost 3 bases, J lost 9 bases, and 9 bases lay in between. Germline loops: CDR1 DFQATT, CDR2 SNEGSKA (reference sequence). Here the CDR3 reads CSASQGGEQFF. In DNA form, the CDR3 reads TGCAGTGCTAGTCAAGGGGGTGAGCAGTTCTTC.

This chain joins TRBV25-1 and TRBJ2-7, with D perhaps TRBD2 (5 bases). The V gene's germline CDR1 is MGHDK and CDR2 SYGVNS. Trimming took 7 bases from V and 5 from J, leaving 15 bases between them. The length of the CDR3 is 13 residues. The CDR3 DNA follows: TGTGCCAGCACTTTTGTTGGAGGCCACGAGCAGTACTTC. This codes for CASTFVGGHEQYF.

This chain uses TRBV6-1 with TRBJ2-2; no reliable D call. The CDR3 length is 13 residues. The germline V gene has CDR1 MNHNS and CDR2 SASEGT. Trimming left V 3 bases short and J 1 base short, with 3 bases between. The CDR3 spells CASSDRNTGELFF. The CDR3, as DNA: TGTGCCAGCAGTGATCGGAACACCGGGGAGCTGTTTTTT.

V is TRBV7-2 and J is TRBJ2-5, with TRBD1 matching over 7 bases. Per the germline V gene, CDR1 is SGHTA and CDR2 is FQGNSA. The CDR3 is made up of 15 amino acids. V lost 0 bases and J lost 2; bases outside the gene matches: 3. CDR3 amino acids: CASSLAGRGQETQYF. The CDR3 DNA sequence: TGTGCCAGCAGCTTAGCGGGCAGGGGGCAAGAGACCCAGTACTTC.

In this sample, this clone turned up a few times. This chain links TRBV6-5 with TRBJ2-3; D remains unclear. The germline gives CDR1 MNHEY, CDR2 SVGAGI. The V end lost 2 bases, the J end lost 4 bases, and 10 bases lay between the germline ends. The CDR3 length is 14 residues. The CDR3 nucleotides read TGTGCCAGCAGTTACGGGCAGAACGCAGATACGCAGTATTTT. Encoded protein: CASSYGQNADTQYF.

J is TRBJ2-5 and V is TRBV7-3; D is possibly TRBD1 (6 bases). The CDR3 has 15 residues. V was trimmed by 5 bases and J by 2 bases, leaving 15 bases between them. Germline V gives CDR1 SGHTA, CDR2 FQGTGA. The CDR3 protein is CASSPSQGRQETQYF. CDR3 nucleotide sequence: TGTGCCAGCAGCCCATCACAGGGTCGTCAAGAGACCCAGTACTTC.

DNA of the CDR3: TGTGCCAGCATTACAAGGCAGGGGACCGCCGGGGAGCTGTTTTTT. It is translated as CASITRQGTAGELFF. The chain combines TRBV6-1 with TRBJ2-2; possibly TRBD1 for D (6 bases). The CDR3 consists of 15 residues. V lost 7 bases, J lost 6 bases, and 18 bases lay in between. CDR1 and CDR2 (germline): MNHNS, SASEGT.

CDR3 DNA: TGTGCCAGCAGCCAGTACCGGAGACTAGCGGGACAGACCCAGTACTTC. Its protein product is CASSQYRRLAGQTQYF. J is TRBJ2-5 and V is TRBV5-6, with TRBD2 identical over 11 bases. The CDR3 covers 16 residues. CDR1 is SGHDT and CDR2 is YYEEEE in the germline V gene. V lost 4 bases and J lost 6; bases outside the gene matches: 11.

CDR3 sequence reads: CASSISRGEYYEQYF. The CDR3 coding sequence is TGTGCCAGTAGTATATCGCGGGGGGAATACTACGAGCAGTACTTC. The chain joins TRBV19 to TRBJ2-7, with 8 bases identical to TRBD2. Trimming took 2 bases from V and 3 from J; bases not matched to a gene: 6. Germline values: CDR1 LNHDA, CDR2 SQIVND (reference sequence). This CDR3 has 15 amino acids.

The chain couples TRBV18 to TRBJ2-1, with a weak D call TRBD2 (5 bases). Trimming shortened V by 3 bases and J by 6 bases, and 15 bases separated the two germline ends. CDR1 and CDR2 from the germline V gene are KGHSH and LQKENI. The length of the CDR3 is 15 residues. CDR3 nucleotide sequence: TGTGCCAGCTCACCCCCACTAGTGGGTTCCAATGAGCAGTTCTTC. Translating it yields CASSPPLVGSNEQFF.